This T cell receptor (beta chain) is drawn from a study of T-cell memory formation after mild COVID-19. Study-level findings and limits: The study detected some responding clones in pre-infection memory, suggesting cross-reactive memory joined.

Comment on this clonotype: Its antigen remains unidentified.

With constant-segment primers, 5'RACE yielded cDNA libraries of TCR alpha and TCR beta that carried sample barcodes and UMIs. TCRdb passed the 5' RACE reads through MiXCR, listing each CDR3 protein once. The sample carries hundreds of thousands of distinct CDR3 sequences, 20% to 25% recorded once. J gave up 8 bases and V 0 bases, and 10 bases lay outside the gene matches. This CDR3 is 16 amino acids long. CDR1 is SGHRS, CDR2 YFSETQ, per germline. This TCR was sampled from a man between 18 and 29 years old who had mild COVID-19 (a few samples of this study predate the infection). Cell type and time point are not known. The sequenced material came from PBMCs or a T cell subset sorted from them (not recorded which). V usage is TRBV5-1 and J usage is TRBJ1-4, with 7 bases identical to TRBD1. The CDR3 reads CASSLAQQGSGEKLFF. In DNA, the CDR3 is TGCGCCAGCAGCTTGGCCCAACAGGGGAGTGGAGAAAAACTGTTTTTT. Full variable domain (missing parts from reference TRBV5-1 and TRBJ1-4): KAGVTQTPRYLIKTRGQQVTLSCSPISGHRSVSWYQQTPGQGLQFLFEYFSETQRNKGNFPGRFSGRQFSNSRSEMNVSTLELGDSALYLCASSLAQQGSGEKLFFGSGTQLSVL.